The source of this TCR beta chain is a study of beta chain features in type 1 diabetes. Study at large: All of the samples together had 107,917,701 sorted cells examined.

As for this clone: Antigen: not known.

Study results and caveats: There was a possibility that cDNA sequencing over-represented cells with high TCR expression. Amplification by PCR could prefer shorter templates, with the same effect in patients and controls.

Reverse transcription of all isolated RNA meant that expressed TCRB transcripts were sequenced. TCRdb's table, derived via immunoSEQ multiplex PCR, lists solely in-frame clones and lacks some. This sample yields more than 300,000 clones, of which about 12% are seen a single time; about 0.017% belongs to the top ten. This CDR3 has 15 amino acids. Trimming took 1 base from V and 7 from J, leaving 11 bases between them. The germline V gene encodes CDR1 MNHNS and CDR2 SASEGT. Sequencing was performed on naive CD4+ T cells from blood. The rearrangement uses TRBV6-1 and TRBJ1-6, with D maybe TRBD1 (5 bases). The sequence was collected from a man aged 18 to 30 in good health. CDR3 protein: CASSEVRGGNSPLHF. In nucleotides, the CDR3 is TGTGCCAGCAGTGAAGTTCGGGGGGGAAATTCACCCCTCCACTTT.